This T cell receptor (beta chain) was found in a study of blood T cell repertoires in COVID-19. Study overall: The analysed material was cDNA or gDNA that came from T cells, B-cell-depleted T cells, or PBMCs.

The CDR3 runs 16 residues. From germline, CDR1 is MNHEY and CDR2 SMNVEV (reference sequence). V lost 5 bases and J lost 3, with 17 bases in between. Original analysis: Estimation of nucleated cell counts relied on the amplification of reference gene primers. Repertoires were generated with immunoSEQ multiplex PCR, while TCRdb's copy carries only in-frame clones and drops some. V, J and clone size are taken as reported in that table, and D and trimming were inferred from the DNA itself. In the table there are more than 200,000 clones, approximately 80% of which are singletons. The rearrangement links TRBV27 to TRBJ1-5; maybe TRBD1 (6 bases). Sequenced: peripheral blood. The TCR sequence derives from a woman at least 80 years old with acute or convalescent COVID-19. As DNA, the CDR3 is TGTGCCAGCAGTCCCCTCCAAGCAGGGGTCAATCAGCCCCAGCATTTT. Its protein is CASSPLQAGVNQPQHF.